The 32 T cell receptor beta chains in this list originate from one sample, sequenced in a study of cytomegalovirus exposure and HLA in healthy donors. Amplification used 60 Vbeta primers and 13 Jbeta primers. Method: immunoSEQ multiplex PCR; TCRdb's copy keeps in-frame clones and lacks some. The table lists under 200,000 clones, 60% to 80% of them singletons, with 2% to 2.5% in the top ten. The sample consisted of PBMCs. All receptors come from a man in his 60s in good health and CMV-seronegative.

The chain employs TRBV7-6 and TRBJ2-5; 7 nucleotides align to TRBD2. The germline CDR1 and CDR2 sequences are SGHVS and FNYEAQ. V lost 5 bases and J lost 2; bases outside the gene matches: 8. The CDR3 totals 15 residues. CDR3 protein: CASSRGVGLQETQYF. The CDR3 bases are TGTGCCAGCAGCCGGGGGGTGGGCCTACAAGAGACCCAGTACTTC. The variable domain in full, with the rest retrieved from reference TRBV7-6 and TRBJ2-5, is GAGVSQSPRYKVTKRGQDVALRCDPISGHVSLYWYRQALGQGPEFLTYFNYEAQQDKSGLPNDRFSAERPEGSISTLTIQRTEQRDSAMYRCASSRGVGLQETQYFGPGTRLLVL.

The chain uses TRBV5-1 and TRBJ2-3; the match to TRBD2 covers 10 bases. This CDR3 has 15 amino acids. The ends lost 5 bases at V and 3 bases at J; junction bases unmatched: 6. Per germline, CDR1 SGHRS and CDR2 YFSETQ. The CDR3 region is CASRALAGVTDTQYF. DNA for the CDR3: TGCGCCAGCAGAGCTCTAGCGGGGGTAACAGATACGCAGTATTTT.

The rearrangement joins TRBV5-4 to TRBJ2-7; 7 bases agree with TRBD1. The V and J ends lost 4 bases and 4 bases, in that order; junction bases with no gene match: 8. CDR3 length: 14 residues. Per the germline V gene, CDR1 is SGHNT and CDR2 is YYREEE (reference sequence). The CDR3 loop reads CASSLTGTEYEQYF. In nucleotides, the CDR3 is TGTGCCAGCAGCCTAACAGGGACAGAATACGAGCAGTACTTC.

The V gene is TRBV6-1, the J gene TRBJ1-5; no reliable D call. CDR3 size: 14 residues. The V end was cut by 1 base, the J end by 7 bases, with 11 bases between. Germline-derived CDR1 and CDR2 are MNHNS and SASEGT. The CDR3 DNA sequence: TGTGCCAGCAGTGAAGTGAGGGTGACACAGCCCCAGCATTTT. Translated: CASSEVRVTQPQHF.

CDR3 coding DNA: TGTGCCAGCAGCTTAGGGGACACGAATCAGCCCCAGCATTTT. It codes for CASSLGDTNQPQHF. The chain combines TRBV7-9 with TRBJ1-5; maybe TRBD1 (6 bases). Germline V gives CDR1 SEHNR, CDR2 FQNEAQ (reference sequence). The V gene lost 1 base and the J gene lost 4 bases, with 8 bases spanning the gap. The CDR3 consists of 14 residues.

The rearrangement uses TRBV4-2 and TRBJ2-2, with 7 nucleotides matching TRBD2. CDR1 is LGHNA, CDR2 YNFKEQ, per germline. The CDR3 extends over 16 amino acids. V gave up 0 bases and J gave up 5 bases; unmatched junction bases: 6. The CDR3 bases are TGTGCCAGCAGCCAAGATCGGGGGGTGATTACCGGGGAGCTGTTTTTT. Protein sequence: CASSQDRGVITGELFF.

The sample holds one count of this clone. The chain employs TRBV30 and TRBJ2-5; D perhaps matches TRBD2 (5 bases). The CDR3 consists of 15 residues. Germline CDR1 GTSNPN, CDR2 SVGIG (reference sequence). Trimming pared 0 bases from V and 5 bases from J, leaving 16 bases between. The chain's CDR3 is CAWSVVGAPGETQYF. CDR3 coding DNA: TGTGCCTGGAGTGTGGTGGGAGCCCCGGGCGAGACCCAGTACTTC.

This chain joins TRBV28 and TRBJ2-7; 10 nucleotides line up with TRBD1. Germline trimming cut 6 bases from V and 1 base from J; bases unmatched to any gene: 9. Germline V gene lookup returns CDR1 MDHEN and CDR2 SYDVKM. The length of the CDR3 is 16 residues. The CDR3 region is CASSPRGQGPSYEQYF. CDR3 DNA: TGTGCCAGCAGCCCCAGGGGACAGGGGCCTTCCTACGAGCAGTACTTC.

The J gene is TRBJ2-3, the V gene TRBV6-8; D is uncertain. Germline V CDR1 and CDR2: MNHGY, SAAAGT. The CDR3 loop spans 14 amino acids. The CDR3 is CPQRPRRNTDTQYF. CDR3 in DNA: TGTCCCCAGCGTCCAAGAAGAAACACAGATACGCAGTATTTT.

The chain uses TRBV10-1 and TRBJ2-5, with 16 bases fitting TRBD2. The germline gives CDR1 WNHNN, CDR2 SYGVQD (reference sequence). Trimming removed 7 bases from V and 4 bases from J; junction bases left unmatched: 3. The CDR3 loop spans 15 amino acids. CDR3 nucleotide sequence: TGCGCCAGCACTGGGACTAGCGGGAGGGGAGAGACCCAGTACTTC. The encoded protein is CASTGTSGRGETQYF.

The chain uses TRBV29-1 and TRBJ2-7; weak D call: TRBD2 (6 bases). Per germline, CDR1 SQVTM and CDR2 ANQGSEA. Trimming removed 6 bases from V and 2 bases from J, with 20 bases in between. The CDR3 is 15 amino acids. The CDR3 bases are TGCAGCGTCGCTCGCGGGGCCGCCGCCACCTACGAGCAGTACTTC. Translation gives CSVARGAAATYEQYF.

The genes are TRBV7-2 and TRBJ2-7; the match to TRBD2 covers 11 bases. V lost 1 base to trimming and J lost 2 bases; unmatched junction nucleotides: 4. CDR3 length equals 16 residues. CDR1 is SGHTA and CDR2 is FQGNSA in the germline V gene. In DNA form, the CDR3 reads TGTGCCAGCAGCTTAGACAGTAGCGGGAGGGCCTACGAGCAGTACTTC. It encodes CASSLDSSGRAYEQYF.

The V gene is TRBV7-9, the J gene TRBJ1-2; maybe TRBD1 (6 bases). Trimming removed 2 bases at V and 4 bases at J, with 11 bases between. Germline CDR1 is SEHNR and CDR2 is FQNEAQ (reference sequence). This CDR3 region has 14 residues. The CDR3 loop is CASSLTGLAYGYTF. The CDR3 DNA follows: TGTGCCAGCAGCTTAACAGGGTTGGCCTATGGCTACACCTTC.

The chain combines TRBV29-1 with TRBJ1-5, with D uncertain. The CDR3 has 13 amino acids. The V gene's germline CDR1 is SQVTM and CDR2 ANQGSEA. V dropped 4 bases and J dropped 4 bases, with 11 bases sitting between them. For the CDR3, the DNA is TGCAGCGTTGTACTCGGACTTAATCAGCCCCAGCATTTT. It specifies CSVVLGLNQPQHF.

A single count supports this clone. This chain joins TRBV7-8 and TRBJ2-2; possible D gene TRBD2, 5 bases. Germline V gene lookup returns CDR1 SGHVS and CDR2 FQNEAQ. This CDR3 has 15 residues. Trimming removed 5 bases from V and 0 bases from J, with 10 bases in between. CDR3 DNA: TGTGCCAGCAGCCGGGGAGTCCCGAACACCGGGGAGCTGTTTTTT. Amino acid sequence: CASSRGVPNTGELFF.

The rearrangement uses TRBV25-1 and TRBJ2-7, with TRBD1 matching 7 bases. This CDR3 has 14 amino acids. Germline CDR1 MGHDK, CDR2 SYGVNS. With 1 base clipped from V and 1 base from J, the junction kept 1 base outside the gene matches. The CDR3 DNA sequence: TGTGCCAGCAGTGAATTGGGACAGTCCTACGAGCAGTACTTC. Protein sequence: CASSELGQSYEQYF.

The V gene is TRBV5-5, the J gene TRBJ1-4, with 7 bases identical to TRBD1. V lost 0 bases to trimming and J lost 7 bases; unmatched junction nucleotides: 6. Germline CDR1 is SGHKS and CDR2 is YYEKEE (reference sequence). The CDR3 spans 15 residues. The CDR3 nucleotides are TGTGCCAGCAGCTTGGCCGCAGGGGGGAGTGAAAAACTGTTTTTT. Protein sequence: CASSLAAGGSEKLFF.

Notes on this clone: Other nucleotide sequences from this sample produce the same CDR3. This sequence joins TRBV2 and TRBJ1-5; TRBD1 matches at 7 bases. The germline gives CDR1 SNHLY, CDR2 FYNNEI. The CDR3 length is 15 residues. J gave up 3 bases and V 1 base, and 3 bases lay outside the gene matches. As DNA, the CDR3 is TGTGCCAGCAGTGAAGGGGGACAGCCCAATCAGCCCCAGCATTTT. Translated, it gives CASSEGGQPNQPQHF.

The V call is TRBV7-9, the J call TRBJ1-6, with D possibly TRBD1 on 5 matching bases. V shed 5 bases and J shed 10 bases, with 15 bases lying between them. CDR1 and CDR2 (germline): SEHNR, FQNEAQ (reference sequence). The CDR3 covers 14 residues. The CDR3 protein is CASSPPVGASPLHF. The CDR3 DNA is TGTGCCAGCAGCCCCCCCGTAGGGGCATCACCCCTCCACTTT.

The chain uses TRBV7-4 and TRBJ1-5, with D unresolved. CDR3 size: 17 residues. CDR1 and CDR2 (germline): SGHVT, SQSDAQ. The germline V and J ends were trimmed by 2 bases and 5 bases, with 19 bases remaining between them. DNA of the CDR3: TGTGCCAGCAGCTTAACTAGGTGGTCAGCGAACGATCAGCCCCAGCATTTT. The encoded protein is CASSLTRWSANDQPQHF. The whole variable domain, remainder taken from reference TRBV7-4 and TRBJ1-5, is GAGVSQSPRYKVAKRGRDVALRCDSISGHVTLYWYRQTLGQGSEVLTYSQSDAQRDKSGRPSGRFSAERPERSVSTLKIQRTEQGDSAVYLCASSLTRWSANDQPQHFGDGTRLSIL.

The chain carries TRBV6-5 and TRBJ1-2; the D gene is possibly TRBD1 (6 bases). V was pared by 2 bases and J by 5 bases, with 12 bases between. The CDR3 sequence is 14 residues long. Germline V gives CDR1 MNHEY, CDR2 SVGAGI. The DNA for the CDR3 is TGTGCCAGCAGTTACACAGATACAGGGTATGGCTACACCTTC. Its protein is CASSYTDTGYGYTF.

This clone was seen only once. This rearrangement joins TRBV28 to TRBJ1-5; 9 bases map to TRBD1. V dropped 5 bases and J dropped 4; count of bases not matched to a gene: 6. CDR3 length: 15 residues. The germline gives CDR1 MDHEN, CDR2 SYDVKM. CDR3 residues: CASSGQGIPNQPQHF. In DNA, the CDR3 is TGTGCCAGCAGTGGACAGGGGATTCCAAATCAGCCCCAGCATTTT.

The CDR3 nucleotides are TGCAGCGTAACCGACAGGGCGGACACTGAAGCTTTCTTT. This sequence encodes CSVTDRADTEAFF. The chain employs TRBV29-1 and TRBJ1-1; TRBD1 aligns across 7 bases. The CDR3 has 13 amino acids. J was trimmed by 3 bases and V by 6 bases; bases with no gene match: 7. Germline CDR1 reads SQVTM; CDR2 reads ANQGSEA.

The rearrangement joins TRBV27 to TRBJ1-3, with TRBD1 matching 8 bases. This CDR3 comprises 17 residues. V trimming: 4 bases; J trimming: 8 bases; junction bases outside the gene matches: 16. Germline CDR1 reads MNHEY; CDR2 reads SMNVEV (reference sequence). The CDR3 DNA follows: TGTGCCAGCAGTTCTATTCGGACAGGGTTAGAACTAGACACCATATATTTT. Its protein is CASSSIRTGLELDTIYF.

This clone showed up just a few times. Its ends do not fully match the called genes, so a read error is possible. The chain carries TRBV2 and TRBJ1-5; D ambiguous. CDR3 length: 14 residues. CDR1 and CDR2 (germline): SNHLY, FYNNEI. The CDR3 sequence: CASKNEGSNQPQNF. The CDR3 bases are TGTGCCAGCAAAAACGAGGGAAGCAATCAGCCCCAGAATTTT. The whole variable domain, remainder taken from reference TRBV2 and TRBJ1-5, is EPEVTQTPSHQVTQMGQEVILRCVPISNHLYFYWYRQILGQKVEFLVSFYNNEISEKSEIFDDQFSVERPDGSNFTLKIRSTKLEDSAMYFCASKNEGSNQPQNFGDGTRLSIL.

This clone has a handful of counts. This chain uses TRBV5-6 with TRBJ2-5, with D possibly being TRBD2 (6 bases). The CDR3 totals 12 residues. Trimming shortened V by 0 bases and J by 7 bases, and 7 bases separated the two germline ends. The germline V gene encodes CDR1 SGHDT and CDR2 YYEEEE. This chain's CDR3 is CASSLARGTQYF. The DNA for the CDR3 is TGTGCCAGCAGCTTGGCGCGGGGGACCCAGTACTTC.

This clone was detected a few times. This chain uses TRBV6-1 with TRBJ2-7; D is possibly TRBD2 (6 bases). The CDR3 sequence is 14 residues long. V lost 5 bases and J lost 0, with 11 bases in between. In germline, CDR1 is MNHNS, CDR2 SASEGT. CDR3 DNA sequence: TGTGCCAGCAGTCCTCGGGGAGGCTCCTACGAGCAGTACTTC. It codes for CASSPRGGSYEQYF.

The chain is built from TRBV7-2 and TRBJ2-3; perhaps TRBD2 as D (5 bases). Trimming shortened V by 0 bases and J by 3 bases, and 7 bases separated the two germline ends. Germline assignment: CDR1 SGHTA and CDR2 FQGNSA. CDR3 length: 14 residues. The CDR3 here is CASSLAGETDTQYF. As DNA, the CDR3 is TGTGCCAGCAGCTTAGCGGGAGAGACAGATACGCAGTATTTT.

The chain links TRBV27 to TRBJ2-3, with D possibly matching TRBD1 (6 bases). From germline, CDR1 is MNHEY and CDR2 SMNVEV (reference sequence). The CDR3 sequence is 16 residues long. V shed 2 bases and J shed 0 bases, with 12 bases lying between them. DNA for the CDR3: TGTGCCAGCAGTTTACCAGGGGCCCCTAGCACAGATACGCAGTATTTT. Its translation is CASSLPGAPSTDTQYF.

The CDR3 sequence is CASSRVSDTQYF. CDR3 in DNA: TGTGCCAGCAGTCGTGTTTCTGATACGCAGTATTTT. The genes are TRBV28 and TRBJ2-3; D unclear. V lost 5 bases and J lost 6, with 9 bases in between. The CDR3 is made up of 12 amino acids. Looked up from germline, CDR1 is MDHEN and CDR2 is SYDVKM.

The chain has TRBV7-6 and TRBJ2-2; D is perhaps TRBD2 (5 bases). The CDR3 covers 16 residues. Per germline, CDR1 SGHVS and CDR2 FNYEAQ. Trimming shortened V by 1 base and J by 3 bases, and 12 bases separated the two germline ends. CDR3 region: CASSLDEGWDTGELFF. The DNA for the CDR3 is TGTGCCAGCAGCTTAGACGAGGGTTGGGACACCGGGGAGCTGTTTTTT.

This clone was observed a handful of times. The chain uses TRBV7-2 and TRBJ1-5; no firm D call. In germline, CDR1 is SGHTA, CDR2 FQGNSA. The V end was cut by 1 base, the J end by 5 bases, with 9 bases between. This CDR3 contains 14 residues. CDR3 sequence (DNA): TGTGCCAGCAGCTTAGTCGCGGGAGATCAGCCCCAGCATTTT. Translation: CASSLVAGDQPQHF.